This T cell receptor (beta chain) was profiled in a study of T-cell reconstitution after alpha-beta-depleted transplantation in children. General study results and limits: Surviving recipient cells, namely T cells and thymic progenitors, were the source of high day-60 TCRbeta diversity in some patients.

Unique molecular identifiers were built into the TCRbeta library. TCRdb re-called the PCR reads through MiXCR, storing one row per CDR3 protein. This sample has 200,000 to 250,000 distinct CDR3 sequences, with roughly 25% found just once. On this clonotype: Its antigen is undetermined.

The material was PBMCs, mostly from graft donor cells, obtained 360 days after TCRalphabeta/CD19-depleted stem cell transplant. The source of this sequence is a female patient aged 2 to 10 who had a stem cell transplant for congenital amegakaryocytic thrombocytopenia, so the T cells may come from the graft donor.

CDR3: CASSQDSFRTVSNQPQHF. For the CDR3, the DNA is TGCGCCAGCAGCCAAGATAGTTTTAGGACAGTTAGCAATCAGCCCCAGCATTTT. The rearrangement uses TRBV4-1 and TRBJ1-5; D possibly corresponds to TRBD1 (6 bases). Germline loops: CDR1 MGHRA, CDR2 YSYEKL. CDR3 length equals 18 residues. V lost 0 bases and J lost 0, with 15 bases in between.